This TCR beta chain was documented in a study of blood T cell repertoires in COVID-19. Germline V gene data show CDR1 as MDHEN and CDR2 as SYDVKM. The V gene end was trimmed by 6 bases and the J gene end by 5 bases; junction bases not matched to a gene: 11. The CDR3 loop spans 17 amino acids. TCRdb's table, derived via immunoSEQ multiplex PCR, lists solely in-frame clones and lacks some. The table includes around 250,000 clones, approximately 83% detected once. Recruitment covered about two dozen US areas and drew participants whose ages spanned 18 to 89 years. This receptor was obtained from a woman aged 45-59 years who had recovered from COVID-19. The sequencing sample was made of PBMCs or T cells enriched from blood (not recorded which). The chain couples TRBV28 to TRBJ2-1, with 12 bases lining up with TRBD2. CDR3 DNA: TGTGCCAGCAGATCCCTAGCGGGAGGGCCGTTAGACAATGAGCAGTTCTTC. This codes for CASRSLAGGPLDNEQFF. Variable domain in full (rest from reference TRBV28 and TRBJ2-1): DVKVTQSSRYLVKRTGEKVFLECVQDMDHENMFWYRQDPGLGLRLIYFSYDVKMKEKGDIPEGYSVSREKKERFSLILESASTNQTSMYLCASRSLAGGPLDNEQFFGPGTRLTVL.